This record covers a single T cell receptor beta chain. Its antigen is unknown. The sample is drawn from a study of T cell clonotyping in hematopoietic cell transplantation. V dropped 0 bases and J dropped 8 bases, with 17 bases sitting between them. Germline loops: CDR1 LGHNA, CDR2 YNFKEQ. This CDR3 has 16 amino acids. Study-level results: Broader posttransplant TCR repertoire diversity was predicted by graft donor and pretransplant recipient Inverse Simpson Index values.

Some clones are missing from TCRdb's copy, which holds only in-frame ones; the method was immunoSEQ multiplex PCR. The sample holds fewer than 11,000 clones, about 76% seen once. The sequencing here drew on PBMCs, taken 30 days after allogeneic stem cell transplant. The TCR comes from a female patient in her forties or fifties who had an allogeneic stem cell transplant from a related donor, so T cells may come from the graft donor. Some clones in this sample may be carry-over from other donors' samples. The chain is built from TRBV4-2 and TRBJ1-3; the D gene is possibly TRBD1 (5 bases). CDR3 bases: TGTGCCAGCAGCCAAGATTTGTCCAGAGGGGACCACACCATATATTTT. Protein product: CASSQDLSRGDHTIYF.